A selection of T cell receptor beta chains follows, all from one sample in a study of OX40 agonist ivuxolimab in advanced cancers. TCRdb's table, derived via immunoSEQ multiplex PCR, lists solely in-frame clones and lacks some. The sample carries under 70,000 clones, around 83% recorded once. Specimen: CD4+ or CD8+ T cells sorted from blood, collected in a trial of the OX40 agonist ivuxolimab. Source of these receptors: an adult with an advanced solid tumor such as melanoma, head and neck, liver or kidney cancer. Each CDR3 is given with its conserved first and last residue. A D gene is named only where the DNA matches it firmly. Some rows have no size entry. The others give once, few or many, or a class for an expanded clone.

cdr3_nt	cdr3_aa	v_call	j_call	clone_size	d_call
TGTGCCATCAGTGAGTCTGGCGGGAGGGGCACCGGGGAGCTGTTTTTT	CAISESGGRGTGELFF	TRBV10-3	TRBJ2-2	.	TRBD2
TGTGCCAGCAGATACATGAGCGGGAGCGGCCACGAGCAGTACTTC	CASRYMSGSGHEQYF	TRBV7-9	TRBJ2-7	few	TRBD2
TGTGCCAGCAGCGGACTAGCGGGGAGCACAGATACGCAGTATTTT	CASSGLAGSTDTQYF	TRBV9	TRBJ2-3	once	TRBD2
TGTGCCAGCAGTGAATTAAGGTCTAGCGGGAGGAACTCCTACGAGCAGTACTTC	CASSELRSSGRNSYEQYF	TRBV25-1	TRBJ2-7	.	TRBD2
TGTGCCAGCAGCACACCGGGACTAGCGGGCCGGGGGGGCTCCTACAATGAGCAGTTCTTC	CASSTPGLAGRGGSYNEQFF	TRBV11-3	TRBJ2-1	.	TRBD2
TGTGCCAGCGGCCCAGGTGGGGACAGGGGCCACGGGGAGCTGTTTTTT	CASGPGGDRGHGELFF	TRBV11-3	TRBJ2-2	.	TRBD1
TGTGCCAGCAGCTCTTTACAGGGAAGGAGCAATCAGCCCCAGCATTTT	CASSSLQGRSNQPQHF	TRBV7-2	TRBJ1-5	.	.
TGTGCAATACCGGGACAGGGGGGAGCTAATGAAAAACTGTTTTTT	CAIPGQGGANEKLFF	TRBV30	TRBJ1-4	.	TRBD1
TGTGCCACTTCGGGACAGGGGGCGGGCGGCTACACCTTC	CATSGQGAGGYTF	TRBV10-3	TRBJ1-2	.	TRBD1
TGTGCCAGCAGGCCGAACTGGAACACCGGGGAGCTGTTTTTT	CASRPNWNTGELFF	TRBV11-2	TRBJ2-2	.	.
TGTGCCAGCAGTTGGACAGGGACCAACTATGGCTACACCTTC	CASSWTGTNYGYTF	TRBV2	TRBJ1-2	.	TRBD1
TGTGCCAGCAGTTACTCGAACAATCAGCCCCAGCATTTT	CASSYSNNQPQHF	TRBV6-6	TRBJ1-5	.	.
TGTGCCATCAGTGAGGGACAGGGTGCCCTCGGTGAGCAGTACTTC	CAISEGQGALGEQYF	TRBV10-3	TRBJ2-7	.	TRBD1
TGTGCCAGCAGCTTGGTTACAGGAGGGGATGGCTACACCTTC	CASSLVTGGDGYTF	TRBV5-6	TRBJ1-2	.	.
TGTGCCAGCAGCTTGCGGCGGGATGGGACCCAGTACTTC	CASSLRRDGTQYF	TRBV5-4	TRBJ2-5	.	.
TGTGCCAGCAGCTTTGGGGCACAAGATCAGCCCCAGCATTTT	CASSFGAQDQPQHF	TRBV7-9	TRBJ1-5	few	.
TGTGCCAGCAGCCGGGACAGGAGGAGCGAAGCTTTCTTT	CASSRDRRSEAFF	TRBV14	TRBJ1-1	.	TRBD1
TGTGCCAGCAGTGACTCGGCTAGCGGGGGGACGAGGGAGAATGAGCAGTTCTTC	CASSDSASGGTRENEQFF	TRBV6-4	TRBJ2-1	.	TRBD2
TGTGCCAGCAGTATATCCCTGCATGGCTACGAGCAGTACTTC	CASSISLHGYEQYF	TRBV28	TRBJ2-7	.	.
TGTGCCAGCAGCTCCGGGACTCAGAGAGGGAACACCGGGGAGCTGTTTTTT	CASSSGTQRGNTGELFF	TRBV5-4	TRBJ2-2	.	.
TGTGCCAGCAGCTTAGGGGTGAGGGAGACCCAGTACTTC	CASSLGVRETQYF	TRBV7-2	TRBJ2-5	.	.
TGTGCCTGGAGGAAAAAGGACAGGGTGGGAGCTTTCTTT	CAWRKKDRVGAFF	TRBV30	TRBJ1-1	.	TRBD1
TGCGCCAGCAGCTTGGGACTAGCGGTCCAAGAGACCCAGTACTTC	CASSLGLAVQETQYF	TRBV5-1	TRBJ2-5	.	TRBD2
TGTGCCAGTTCTGGGACATGGGATAATTCACCCCTCCACTTT	CASSGTWDNSPLHF	TRBV19	TRBJ1-6	few	.
TGTGCCAGCAGCTTAGCCCGAGCAGAGACCCAGTACTTC	CASSLARAETQYF	TRBV11-1	TRBJ2-5	.	.
TGTGCCACTGGACCGGATACCTACGAGCAGTACTTC	CATGPDTYEQYF	TRBV6-1	TRBJ2-7	.	.
TGTGCCAGCGGGGGGACTAGTAGGGCAGATACGCAGTATTTT	CASGGTSRADTQYF	TRBV11-2	TRBJ2-3	few	TRBD2
TGTGCCAGCAGTTTACGTTTTGGGCGGGAGGGGCATAGCAATGAGCAGTTCTTC	CASSLRFGREGHSNEQFF	TRBV28	TRBJ2-1	few	TRBD2
TGTGCCAGCTCACCACGCAGGGGCGAAAACACCGGGGAGCTGTTTTTT	CASSPRRGENTGELFF	TRBV18	TRBJ2-2	.	.
TGTGCCAGCAGCCCCCACGTCAGGGGCGCAGATACGCAGTATTTT	CASSPHVRGADTQYF	TRBV14	TRBJ2-3	.	.